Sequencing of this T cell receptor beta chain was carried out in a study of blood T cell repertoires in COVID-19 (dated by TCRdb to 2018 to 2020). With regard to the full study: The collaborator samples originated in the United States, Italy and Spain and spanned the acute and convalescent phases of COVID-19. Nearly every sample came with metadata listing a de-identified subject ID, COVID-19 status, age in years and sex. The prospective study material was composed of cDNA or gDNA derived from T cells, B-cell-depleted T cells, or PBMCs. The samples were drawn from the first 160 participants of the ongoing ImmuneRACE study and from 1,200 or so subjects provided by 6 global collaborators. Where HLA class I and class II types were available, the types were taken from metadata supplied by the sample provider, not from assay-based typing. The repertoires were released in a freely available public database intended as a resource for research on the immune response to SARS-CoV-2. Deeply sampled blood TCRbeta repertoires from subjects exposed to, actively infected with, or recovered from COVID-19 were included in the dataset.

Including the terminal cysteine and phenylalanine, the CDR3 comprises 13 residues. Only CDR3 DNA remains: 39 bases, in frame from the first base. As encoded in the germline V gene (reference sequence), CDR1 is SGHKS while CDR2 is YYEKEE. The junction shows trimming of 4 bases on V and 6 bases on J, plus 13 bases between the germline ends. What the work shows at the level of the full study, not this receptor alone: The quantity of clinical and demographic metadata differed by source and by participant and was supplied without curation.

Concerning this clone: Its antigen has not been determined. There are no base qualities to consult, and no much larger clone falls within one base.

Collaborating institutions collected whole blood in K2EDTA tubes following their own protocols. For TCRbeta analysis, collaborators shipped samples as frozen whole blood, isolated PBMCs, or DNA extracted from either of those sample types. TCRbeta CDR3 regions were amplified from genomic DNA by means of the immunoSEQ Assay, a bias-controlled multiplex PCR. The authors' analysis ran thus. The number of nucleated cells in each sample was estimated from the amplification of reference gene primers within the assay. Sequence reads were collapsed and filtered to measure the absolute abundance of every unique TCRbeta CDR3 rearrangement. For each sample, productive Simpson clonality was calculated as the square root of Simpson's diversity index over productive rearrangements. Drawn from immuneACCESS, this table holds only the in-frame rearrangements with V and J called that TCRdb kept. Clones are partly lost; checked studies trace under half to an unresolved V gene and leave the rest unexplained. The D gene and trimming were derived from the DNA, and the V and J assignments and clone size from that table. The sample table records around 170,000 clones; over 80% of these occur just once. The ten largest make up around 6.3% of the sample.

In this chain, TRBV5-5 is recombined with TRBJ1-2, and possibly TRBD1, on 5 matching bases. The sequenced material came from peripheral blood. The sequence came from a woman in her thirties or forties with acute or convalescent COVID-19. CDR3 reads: CASSPGRVDGYTF. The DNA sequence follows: TGTGCCAGCAGCCCAGGGAGGGTCGATGGCTACACCTTC. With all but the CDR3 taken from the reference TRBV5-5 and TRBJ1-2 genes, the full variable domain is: DAGVTQSPTHLIKTRGQQVTLRCSPISGHKSVSWYQQVLGQGPQFIFQYYEKEERGRGNFPDRFSARQFPNYSSELNVNALLLGDSALYLCASSPGRVDGYTFGSGTRLTVV.